The 27 T cell receptor beta chains listed next were all sequenced from one sample in a study of early T cells in non-severe SARS-CoV-2 infection. A single record per CDR3 protein comes from TCRdb applying MiXCR to the 5' RACE reads. This table has around 57,000 distinct CDR3 sequences, around 5.7% appearing once. This specimen was whole blood, taken at baseline. The receptors were sampled from an adult who was a healthcare worker with PCR-confirmed SARS-CoV-2 infection or an uninfected control (not recorded which).

Ten or more counts support this clonotype. The chain is built from TRBV4-3 and TRBJ1-2, with D perhaps TRBD1 (5 bases). Germline V gives CDR1 LGHNA, CDR2 YSLEER. The germline V and J ends were trimmed by 2 bases and 4 bases, with 14 bases remaining between them. This CDR3 is 15 amino acids long. The CDR3, as DNA: TGCGCCAGCAGCCAAAATGGGGGGGATGGCTATGGCTACACCTTC. It specifies CASSQNGGDGYGYTF.

At least ten counts were recorded for this clonotype. The CDR3 coding sequence is TGTGCCAGCAGTTTCATCGAAACTAGTTGGGCGTATGAGCAGTTCTTC. As protein: CASSFIETSWAYEQFF. V usage is TRBV12-3 or TRBV12-4 and J usage is TRBJ2-1; tentatively, D is TRBD2 (5 bases). The CDR3 runs 16 residues. V was pared by 3 bases and J by 8 bases, with 20 bases between.

This clonotype was detected many times. The V and J genes are TRBV30 and TRBJ2-1; D is ambiguous. The V and J ends lost 3 bases and 7 bases respectively, with 16 bases between them. Germline lookup yields CDR1 GTSNPN and CDR2 SVGIG (reference sequence). The CDR3 has 14 residues. CDR3 in DNA: TGTGCCTGGAGGGTGCCGGGCCCACCAAATGAGCAGTTCTTC. It is translated as CAWRVPGPPNEQFF. Full variable domain (missing parts from reference TRBV30 and TRBJ2-1): SQTIHQWPATLVQPVGSPLSLECTVEGTSNPNLYWYRQAAGRGLQLLFYSVGIGQISSEVPQNLSASRPQDRQFILSSKKLLLSDSGFYLCAWRVPGPPNEQFFGPGTRLTVL.

This clonotype was seen many times. CDR3 DNA: TGCAGTGCCGAGGGGCAGACTTATGGCTACACCTTC. Its protein is CSAEGQTYGYTF. This chain connects TRBV20-1 to TRBJ1-2, with D perhaps TRBD1 (5 bases). V was trimmed by 6 bases and J by 5 bases, leaving 13 bases between them. Germline V gene sequence: CDR1 DFQATT, CDR2 SNEGSKA (reference sequence). The CDR3 runs 12 residues.

This clonotype was seen many times. V is TRBV10-3 and J is TRBJ2-7; 7 nucleotides agree with TRBD2. This CDR3 has 14 amino acids. Germline lookup yields CDR1 ENHRY and CDR2 SYGVKD. J was trimmed by 3 bases and V by 8 bases; bases with no gene match: 10. The CDR3 loop reads CAIRVSGTDYEQYF. DNA for the CDR3: TGTGCCATCCGGGTGAGCGGGACTGACTACGAGCAGTACTTC.

The chain is built from TRBV9 and TRBJ2-5, with TRBD2 matching over 14 bases. V shed 4 bases and J 2 bases; nucleotides not matched to a gene: 10. This CDR3 region has 18 residues. Germline loops: CDR1 SGDLS, CDR2 YYNGEE. The CDR3 protein is CASSSPGLAGVEQETQYF. CDR3 bases: TGTGCCAGCAGCTCCCCGGGACTAGCGGGAGTGGAGCAAGAGACCCAGTACTTC. Full variable domain (outside the CDR3, taken from reference TRBV9 and TRBJ2-5): DSGVTQTPKHLITATGQRVTLRCSPRSGDLSVYWYQQSLDQGLQFLIQYYNGEERAKGNILERFSAQQFPDLHSELNLSSLELGDSALYFCASSSPGLAGVEQETQYFGPGTRLLVL.

This clonotype has a count of ten or more. This rearrangement joins TRBV20-1 to TRBJ2-1; TRBD2 aligns across 10 bases. The CDR3 sequence is 16 residues long. The junction had 5 bases not matched to a gene; V was cut back by 0 bases and J by 3 bases. Germline V CDR1 and CDR2: DFQATT, SNEGSKA (reference sequence). In DNA form, the CDR3 reads TGCAGTGCTAGAGATCTAGCGGGAGAACACTACAATGAGCAGTTCTTC. Encoded protein: CSARDLAGEHYNEQFF.

In its sample, this clonotype was seen many times. DNA of the CDR3: TGTGCCAGCAGTCCCCAGAATACAGGGGCCGAGCAGTACTTC. Its protein is CASSPQNTGAEQYF. The chain joins TRBV27 to TRBJ2-7; 7 bases agree with TRBD1. The germline V gene has CDR1 MNHEY and CDR2 SMNVEV (reference sequence). J was trimmed by 6 bases and V by 5 bases; bases with no gene match: 10. This CDR3 region has 14 residues.

This clonotype showed up many times. V is TRBV7-6 and J is TRBJ2-7, with 11 nucleotides matching TRBD2. V shed 5 bases and J 7 bases; nucleotides not matched to a gene: 4. Germline CDR1 and CDR2: SGHVS and FNYEAQ. The CDR3 totals 13 residues. CDR3 in amino acids: CASSQRLAGEQYF. The CDR3 DNA reads as TGTGCCAGCAGCCAGAGACTAGCGGGGGAGCAGTACTTC.

This clonotype was seen repeatedly, ten times or more. The genes are TRBV7-8 and TRBJ2-5, with 12 bases fitting TRBD2. With V trimmed by 4 bases and J by 5 bases, 8 bases remained unmatched. The germline V gene has CDR1 SGHVS and CDR2 FQNEAQ. CDR3 length: 16 amino acids. CDR3 amino acids: CASSYRLAGAHETQYF. Here the CDR3 DNA reads TGTGCCAGCAGCTATCGACTAGCGGGAGCCCACGAGACCCAGTACTTC.

As to this clonotype: At one of its ends the junction is not consistent with the germline gene, which may arise from a read error. The J gene is TRBJ2-1, the V gene TRBV28, with 9 bases fitting TRBD1. CDR1 and CDR2 (germline): MDHEN, SYDVKM. The CDR3 covers 14 residues. DNA for the CDR3: TGTGTCAGCAGTTTTGACAGGGGGGTAGGTGAGCAGTTCTTC. This translates into CVSSFDRGVGEQFF.

This clonotype was observed at least ten times. The rearrangement uses TRBV28 and TRBJ2-7; D is undetermined. Deletions cut 4 bases from V and 3 bases from J, with 10 bases between. CDR1 and CDR2 from the germline V gene are MDHEN and SYDVKM. This CDR3 is built from 13 residues. CDR3 residues: CASSSPFFYEQYF. CDR3 DNA: TGTGCCAGCAGTTCCCCATTCTTCTACGAGCAGTACTTC.

Remarks on this clonotype: A much larger clone is a single base away; this may be a read error. The chain combines TRBV7-6 with TRBJ2-3; D may be TRBD1 (6 bases). This CDR3 comprises 15 residues. Germline lookup yields CDR1 SGHVS and CDR2 FNYEAQ. The V and J ends lost 4 bases and 3 bases respectively, with 14 bases between them. The CDR3 DNA reads as TGTGCCAGCAGCTCACAGGGAATGGGAACAGATACGCAGTATTTT. This codes for CASSSQGMGTDTQYF.

This clonotype has at least ten counts. This chain connects TRBV5-5 to TRBJ1-6; D remains unclear. The V end was cut by 0 bases, the J end by 0 bases, with 13 bases between. The V gene's germline CDR1 is SGHKS and CDR2 YYEKEE (reference sequence). The CDR3 covers 18 residues. The CDR3 nucleotides read TGTGCCAGCAGCTTGGTACAGCTCATGAGCTCCTATAATTCACCCCTCCACTTT. Its protein is CASSLVQLMSSYNSPLHF. The variable domain in full, completed from reference TRBV5-5 and TRBJ1-6, reads DAGVTQSPTHLIKTRGQQVTLRCSPISGHKSVSWYQQVLGQGPQFIFQYYEKEERGRGNFPDRFSARQFPNYSSELNVNALLLGDSALYLCASSLVQLMSSYNSPLHFGNGTRLTVT.

This clonotype was detected ten times or more. V usage is TRBV12-3 or TRBV12-4 and J usage is TRBJ2-5, with D uncertain. The length of the CDR3 is 11 residues. The DNA for the CDR3 is TGTGCGACCGCGTCACAAGAGACCCAGTACTTC. As protein: CATASQETQYF.

This clonotype was detected a few times. This chain joins TRBV6-1 and TRBJ1-5; unclear D gene. V lost 2 bases to trimming and J lost 3 bases, with 11 bases between them. CDR3 length: 15 residues. Per the germline V gene, CDR1 is MNHNS and CDR2 is SASEGT. DNA of the CDR3: TGTGCCAGCAGTGAAAATCCGGGGATCAATCAGCCCCAGCATTTT. This encodes CASSENPGINQPQHF.

This clonotype was counted ten times or more. DNA of the CDR3: TGTGCCATCAGTACTACGAGGCAGCTGACTAGCGGAAGTCGCTACGAGCAGTACTTC. It is translated as CAISTTRQLTSGSRYEQYF. The chain joins TRBV10-3 to TRBJ2-7, with 9 positions matching TRBD2. Trimming took 5 bases from V and 3 from J; bases not matched to a gene: 20. CDR1 ENHRY and CDR2 SYGVKD come from the germline V gene. CDR3 length: 19 residues.

In this sample, this clonotype turned up many times. The chain links TRBV3-1 to TRBJ2-3, with TRBD2 identical over 13 bases. Per germline, CDR1 LGHDT and CDR2 YNNKEL (reference sequence). The ends lost 8 bases at V and 5 bases at J; junction bases unmatched: 4. The CDR3 spans 14 residues. Written as DNA, the CDR3 is TGTGCCAGCGGACTAGCGGGAGTGAGAGATACGCAGTATTTT. Translated: CASGLAGVRDTQYF.

This clonotype appeared many times. This chain links TRBV20-1 with TRBJ1-1, with D hard to call. The CDR3 loop spans 12 amino acids. The germline V gene encodes CDR1 DFQATT and CDR2 SNEGSKA (reference sequence). V gave up 3 bases and J gave up 5 bases, with 10 bases separating them. The CDR3 protein is CSARKAGTEAFF. The CDR3 DNA is TGCAGTGCTAGGAAAGCGGGGACTGAAGCTTTCTTT.

This clonotype was seen many times. J is TRBJ2-5 and V is TRBV7-2, with 8 bases fitting TRBD2. V was clipped by 1 base and J by 4 bases; unmatched bases: 8. This CDR3 spans 16 amino acids. CDR1 is SGHTA, CDR2 FQGNSA, per germline. CDR3 in DNA: TGTGCCAGCAGCTTAGGGGGCTTAGCGGGATTAGAGACCCAGTACTTC. Translation: CASSLGGLAGLETQYF. Combining the CDR3 with reference TRBV7-2 and TRBJ2-5 gives the whole variable domain GAGVSQSPSNKVTEKGKDVELRCDPISGHTALYWYRQSLGQGLEFLIYFQGNSAPDKSGLPSDRFSAERTGGSVSTLTIQRTQQEDSAVYLCASSLGGLAGLETQYFGPGTRLLVL.

This clonotype was seen ten or more times. The V call is TRBV5-1, the J call TRBJ2-1, with 7 bases aligning to TRBD1. The trim removed 5 bases at V and 7 bases at J, leaving 6 bases unmatched. Looked up from germline, CDR1 is SGHRS and CDR2 is YFSETQ. The CDR3 runs to 13 residues. The CDR3 sequence: CASRFGTENEQFF. The CDR3 DNA sequence: TGCGCCAGCAGATTTGGGACAGAAAATGAGCAGTTCTTC.

In this sample, this clonotype turned up many times. This chain connects TRBV7-3 to TRBJ2-1; 14 nucleotides align to TRBD2. The CDR3 covers 16 residues. Looked up from germline, CDR1 is SGHTA and CDR2 is FQGTGA. V was pared by 5 bases and J by 9 bases, with 9 bases of the junction left unmatched. CDR3 region: CASSPRTSGRIGEQFF. The CDR3 nucleotides read TGTGCCAGCAGCCCCAGGACTAGCGGGAGGATCGGTGAGCAGTTCTTC.

This clonotype has a count of ten or more. The rearrangement links TRBV27 to TRBJ2-7; 11 bases are a match to TRBD2. The length of the CDR3 is 17 residues. V shed 5 bases, J shed 0 bases, and the junction held 9 bases outside the gene matches. Germline lookup yields CDR1 MNHEY and CDR2 SMNVEV (reference sequence). Here the CDR3 reads CASSRLAGGTISYEQYF. The CDR3 DNA sequence: TGTGCCAGCAGTCGCCTAGCGGGAGGTACCATCTCCTACGAGCAGTACTTC.

Ten or more counts support this clonotype. The chain is built from TRBV2 and TRBJ1-5; D is possibly TRBD1 (6 bases). The CDR3 has 18 residues. V dropped 5 bases and J dropped 0 bases, with 20 bases sitting between them. CDR1 and CDR2 (germline): SNHLY, FYNNEI. This chain's CDR3 is CASSNRGHAVPSNQPQHF. The DNA for the CDR3 is TGTGCCAGCAGTAATAGGGGACACGCGGTCCCTAGCAATCAGCCCCAGCATTTT.

In the case of this clonotype: Just one base apart from a much larger clone, this may be a read error. V gene TRBV7-2 combines with J gene TRBJ1-3; D remains ambiguous. This CDR3 is 12 amino acids long. Germline CDR1 SGHTA, CDR2 FQGNSA. DNA for the CDR3: TGTGTCAGCAGCTTCAAGGGAAACACCATATATTTT. Translation: CVSSFKGNTIYF.

The genes are TRBV28 and TRBJ1-1; TRBD1 aligns across 7 bases. V gave up 9 bases and J gave up 5 bases; unmatched junction bases: 6. Germline V gene sequence: CDR1 MDHEN, CDR2 SYDVKM. There are 12 residues in the CDR3. CDR3: CASRAGGTEAFF. The CDR3 region has the DNA TGTGCCAGTCGTGCAGGGGGGACTGAAGCTTTCTTT.

The table lists this clonotype with many counts. V usage is TRBV3-1 and J usage is TRBJ2-1; D possibly corresponds to TRBD2 (6 bases). There are 15 residues in the CDR3. Trimming took off 1 base at V and 3 bases at J, with 10 bases between the two ends. In germline, CDR1 is LGHDT, CDR2 YNNKEL (reference sequence). CDR3 nucleotide sequence: TGTGCCAGCAGCCAAGCGGGGCGGGGCTACAATGAGCAGTTCTTC. It is translated as CASSQAGRGYNEQFF.